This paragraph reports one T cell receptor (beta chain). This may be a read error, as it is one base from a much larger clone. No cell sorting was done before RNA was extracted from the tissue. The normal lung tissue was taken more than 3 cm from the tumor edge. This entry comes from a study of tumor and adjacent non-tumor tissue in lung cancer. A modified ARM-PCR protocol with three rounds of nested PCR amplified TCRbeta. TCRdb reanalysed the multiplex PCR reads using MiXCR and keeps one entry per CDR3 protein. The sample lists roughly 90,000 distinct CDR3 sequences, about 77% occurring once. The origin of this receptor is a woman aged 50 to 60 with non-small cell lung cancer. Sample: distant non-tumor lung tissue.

The CDR3, as DNA: TGCAGTGCCGGGTCTCGCAGTCCCCAGCATTTT. Encoded protein: CSAGSRSPQHF. The V gene is TRBV20-1, the J gene TRBJ1-5; D remains unclear. The CDR3 loop spans 11 amino acids. The V gene's germline CDR1 is DFQATT and CDR2 SNEGSKA (reference sequence). V was trimmed by 6 bases and J by 10 bases, leaving 13 bases between them.